Below, 13 T cell receptor beta chains from the same sample are listed, as sequenced in a study of identical twins. Via MiXCR, TCRdb re-called the 5' RACE reads, giving one row per CDR3 protein. The table lists some 790,000 distinct CDR3 sequences, 15% to 20% of them singletons. These data were also filed under a second study, of T cells expressing NK-cell markers.

Sequencing used PBMCs. The receptors originated from a woman aged 18 to 35 in good health.

Here the CDR3 reads CASNPGPARYGYTF. CDR3 DNA: TGCGCCAGCAATCCGGGCCCTGCCAGATATGGCTACACCTTC. The rearrangement uses TRBV5-1 and TRBJ1-2; no definite D call. V lost 6 bases and J lost 5, with 17 bases in between. The CDR3 is 14 residues long. CDR1 SGHRS and CDR2 YFSETQ come from the germline V gene.

The chain joins TRBV20-1 to TRBJ2-7; 10 bases are a match to TRBD2. Germline V gene lookup returns CDR1 DFQATT and CDR2 SNEGSKA (reference sequence). The CDR3 length is 14 residues. The J segment lost 3 bases and the V segment lost 2 bases, leaving 4 bases of the junction unmatched. The DNA of the CDR3 is TGCAGTGCTAGACCTAGCGGGGGTCGCTACGAGCAGTACTTC. Its protein is CSARPSGGRYEQYF.

This clonotype was observed a single time. The V gene is TRBV4-2, the J gene TRBJ1-2; TRBD1 might be the D (5 bases). Germline V gene data show CDR1 as LGHNA and CDR2 as YNFKEQ. The CDR3 consists of 18 residues. The ends were cut back, 1 base at V and 4 bases at J, with 22 bases in the middle. Here the CDR3 reads CASSQVWSLTGDSYGYTF. As DNA, the CDR3 is TGTGCCAGCAGCCAAGTTTGGAGTCTCACAGGCGATTCCTATGGCTACACCTTC.

This chain links TRBV12-3 or TRBV12-4 with TRBJ1-5; D possibly corresponds to TRBD1 (5 bases). Trimming shortened V by 3 bases and J by 3 bases, and 12 bases separated the two germline ends. The CDR3 consists of 15 residues. In DNA form, the CDR3 reads TGTGCCAGCAGTTTTGGGGGGGGGATCAATCAGCCCCAGCATTTT. Protein product: CASSFGGGINQPQHF.

The J gene is TRBJ1-5, the V gene TRBV12-3 or TRBV12-4; TRBD1 matches 8 bases. The CDR3 loop spans 13 amino acids. V shed 3 bases and J 6 bases; nucleotides not matched to a gene: 1. The CDR3 coding sequence is TGTGCCAGCAGTTTTGACAGGGGTCAGCCCCAGCATTTT. This encodes CASSFDRGQPQHF.

The chain uses TRBV7-8 and TRBJ2-3; 8 bases line up with TRBD1. V was clipped by 5 bases and J by 6 bases; unmatched bases: 10. This CDR3 has 15 amino acids. The V gene's germline CDR1 is SGHVS and CDR2 FQNEAQ. CDR3 DNA: TGTGCCAGCAGCCCTCCGAGGACAGGGATGGATACGCAGTATTTT. Amino acids: CASSPPRTGMDTQYF.

The J gene is TRBJ1-2, the V gene TRBV3-1; no firm D call. Germline assignment: CDR1 LGHDT and CDR2 YNNKEL (reference sequence). V was clipped by 4 bases and J by 5 bases, with 14 bases between them. CDR3 size: 14 residues. CDR3 region: CASSRRSPDYGYTF. In DNA form, the CDR3 reads TGTGCCAGCAGCCGCCGGTCCCCGGATTATGGCTACACCTTC.

The chain is built from TRBV27 and TRBJ1-5; a weak D match, TRBD1 (5 bases). Germline CDR1 MNHEY, CDR2 SMNVEV (reference sequence). The CDR3 consists of 14 residues. V was clipped by 6 bases and J by 0 bases, with 9 bases between them. The CDR3 coding sequence is TGTGCCAGCAGAGATCAGGGTAGCAATCAGCCCCAGCATTTT. It encodes CASRDQGSNQPQHF.

This clonotype occurred many times. The chain joins TRBV6-5 to TRBJ1-4; D remains ambiguous. The V gene lost 0 bases and the J gene lost 11 bases, with 19 bases spanning the gap. The CDR3 has 16 amino acids. Germline CDR1 is MNHEY and CDR2 is SVGAGI. Written as DNA, the CDR3 is TGTGCCAGCAGTTACTCGGCCACCTACAAGGCTGGCAAACTGTTTTTT. As protein: CASSYSATYKAGKLFF.

This clonotype was picked up a small number of times. V is TRBV6-1 and J is TRBJ2-5; 11 bases line up with TRBD2. Germline CDR1 and CDR2: MNHNS and SASEGT. V dropped 5 bases and J dropped 5; count of bases not matched to a gene: 7. CDR3 length: 15 residues. CDR3 nucleotides: TGTGCCAGCAGTAGGACGGCTAGCGGGAGGGAGACCCAGTACTTC. Residues: CASSRTASGRETQYF.

J is TRBJ1-4 and V is TRBV12-3 or TRBV12-4; TRBD1 might be the D (6 bases). Trimming stripped 8 bases from V and 5 bases from J, with 18 bases between. The CDR3 spans 15 residues. CDR3 protein: CASAGRGGGNEKLFF. CDR3 DNA sequence: TGTGCCAGCGCTGGAAGAGGGGGGGGGAATGAAAAACTGTTTTTT.

The chain recombines TRBV12-3 or TRBV12-4 with TRBJ2-3, with a weak D call TRBD2 (7 bases). The germline V and J ends were trimmed by 2 bases and 2 bases, with 14 bases remaining between them. CDR3 size: 16 residues. In nucleotides, the CDR3 is TGTGCCAGCAGTTTAAAGGGGGGGTTATCCACAGATACGCAGTATTTT. Amino acid sequence: CASSLKGGLSTDTQYF.

This clonotype was found a few times. This sequence joins TRBV25-1 and TRBJ2-7, with D possibly TRBD1 on 5 matching bases. The germline V gene encodes CDR1 MGHDK and CDR2 SYGVNS. V gave up 1 base and J gave up 3 bases, with 22 bases separating them. This CDR3 is built from 18 residues. In nucleotides, the CDR3 is TGTGCCAGCAGTGAATTAAGGCAGGGAAGAACTCCCAGCTACGAGCAGTACTTC. This codes for CASSELRQGRTPSYEQYF.